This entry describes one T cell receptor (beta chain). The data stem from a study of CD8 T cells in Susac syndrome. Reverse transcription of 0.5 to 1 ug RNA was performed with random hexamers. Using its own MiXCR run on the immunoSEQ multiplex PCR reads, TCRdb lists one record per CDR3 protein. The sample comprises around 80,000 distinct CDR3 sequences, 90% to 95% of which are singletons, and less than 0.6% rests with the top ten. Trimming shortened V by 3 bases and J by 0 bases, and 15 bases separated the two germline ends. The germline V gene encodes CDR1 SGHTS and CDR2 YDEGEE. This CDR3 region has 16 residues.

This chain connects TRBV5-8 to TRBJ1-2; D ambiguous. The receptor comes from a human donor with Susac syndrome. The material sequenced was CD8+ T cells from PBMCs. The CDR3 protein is CASSSRDGRPNYGYTF. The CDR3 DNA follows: TGTGCCAGCAGCTCTCGGGATGGGAGACCTAACTATGGCTACACCTTC.